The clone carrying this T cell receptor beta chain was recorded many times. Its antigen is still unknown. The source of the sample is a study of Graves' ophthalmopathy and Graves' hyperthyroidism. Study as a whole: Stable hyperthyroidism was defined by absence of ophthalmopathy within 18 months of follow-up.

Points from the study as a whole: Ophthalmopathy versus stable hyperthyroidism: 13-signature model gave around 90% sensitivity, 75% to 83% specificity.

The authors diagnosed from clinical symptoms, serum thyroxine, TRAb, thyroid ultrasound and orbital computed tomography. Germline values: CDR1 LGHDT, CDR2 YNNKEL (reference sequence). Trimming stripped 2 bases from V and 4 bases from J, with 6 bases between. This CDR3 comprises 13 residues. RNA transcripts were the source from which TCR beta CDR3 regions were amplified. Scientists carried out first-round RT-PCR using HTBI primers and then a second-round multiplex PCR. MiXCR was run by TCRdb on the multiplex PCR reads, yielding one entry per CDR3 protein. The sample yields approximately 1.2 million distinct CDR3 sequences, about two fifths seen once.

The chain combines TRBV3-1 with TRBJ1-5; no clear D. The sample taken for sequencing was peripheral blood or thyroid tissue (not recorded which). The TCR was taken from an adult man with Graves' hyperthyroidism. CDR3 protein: CASSQNKNQPQHF. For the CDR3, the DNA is TGTGCCAGCAGCCAAAATAAGAATCAGCCCCAGCATTTT.